These 5 T cell receptor beta chains were all obtained from the same sample, sequenced in a study of blood T cell repertoires in COVID-19. Sequenced by immunoSEQ multiplex PCR; TCRdb stores in-frame clones only, minus some. The table lists roughly 250,000 clones, roughly 80% of them singletons. Sequenced: peripheral blood. The receptors originated from a woman older than 75 with acute or convalescent COVID-19.

The chain links TRBV9 to TRBJ2-3, with a tentative D call TRBD2 (6 bases). CDR3 length equals 14 residues. The germline V and J ends were trimmed by 4 bases and 0 bases, with 9 bases remaining between them. CDR1 and CDR2 from the germline V gene are SGDLS and YYNGEE. The CDR3 coding sequence is TGTGCCAGCAGCTTTAGCGGAAGCACAGATACGCAGTATTTT. This translates into CASSFSGSTDTQYF.

This clone was recorded once. The chain has TRBV18 and TRBJ2-2; no clear D. Trimming removed 1 base from V and 10 bases from J, with 4 bases in between. Per the germline V gene, CDR1 is KGHSH and CDR2 is LQKENI. The CDR3 is 11 residues long. The CDR3 DNA sequence: TGTGCCAGCTCACCACGAGAGGAGCTGTTTTTT. Amino acid sequence: CASSPREELFF.

The J gene is TRBJ1-2, the V gene TRBV28; no clear D gene. The germline gives CDR1 MDHEN, CDR2 SYDVKM. Trimming removed 3 bases from V and 1 base from J, with 9 bases in between. CDR3 length: 14 residues. The CDR3 DNA sequence: TGTGCCAGCAGTTTGAGGACTTTTAACTATGGCTACACCTTC. It codes for CASSLRTFNYGYTF.

The V and J genes are TRBV28 and TRBJ1-3; perhaps TRBD1 as D (6 bases). V lost 2 bases and J 2 bases, leaving 16 bases between the germline ends. The CDR3 runs to 17 residues. Per germline, CDR1 MDHEN and CDR2 SYDVKM. In DNA, the CDR3 is TGTGCCAGCAGTTTACAGAGGGGGGGCGTCGCTGGAAACACCATATATTTT. Amino acid sequence: CASSLQRGGVAGNTIYF.

This clone was seen a handful of times. The chain couples TRBV2 to TRBJ1-3; D ambiguous. Trimming pared 3 bases from V and 0 bases from J, leaving 9 bases between. Per the germline V gene, CDR1 is SNHLY and CDR2 is FYNNEI. The length of the CDR3 is 15 residues. CDR3 amino acids: CASSELNSSGNTIYF. Here the CDR3 DNA reads TGTGCCAGCAGTGAGTTAAACAGCTCTGGAAACACCATATATTTT.